This TCR beta chain was found in a study of T cell responses to AZD1222 COVID-19 vaccine. About the research overall: Second-dose groups at about 4 or about 12 weeks were pooled.

About this clone: Its specificity is unknown.

Assay used: immunoSEQ multiplex PCR; TCRdb lists only in-frame clones, some missing. The table shows roughly 81,000 clones, with about 90% occurring only once. The CDR3 is 14 residues long. The V gene end was trimmed by 5 bases and the J gene end by 0 bases; junction bases not matched to a gene: 3. CDR1 SNHLY and CDR2 FYNNEI come from the germline V gene. Study-level findings and limits: At 160-218 and 743-854, vaccine-associated CD4 TCRs were dominant, and they spanned spike.

This TCR derives from an adult in good health. This chain connects TRBV2 to TRBJ2-7, with TRBD1 identical over 8 bases. The source was peripheral blood, collected on day 0 of AZD1222 vaccination. CDR3 loop: CASSRQGLSYEQYF. The CDR3, as DNA: TGTGCCAGCAGTAGACAGGGGCTCTCCTACGAGCAGTACTTC.